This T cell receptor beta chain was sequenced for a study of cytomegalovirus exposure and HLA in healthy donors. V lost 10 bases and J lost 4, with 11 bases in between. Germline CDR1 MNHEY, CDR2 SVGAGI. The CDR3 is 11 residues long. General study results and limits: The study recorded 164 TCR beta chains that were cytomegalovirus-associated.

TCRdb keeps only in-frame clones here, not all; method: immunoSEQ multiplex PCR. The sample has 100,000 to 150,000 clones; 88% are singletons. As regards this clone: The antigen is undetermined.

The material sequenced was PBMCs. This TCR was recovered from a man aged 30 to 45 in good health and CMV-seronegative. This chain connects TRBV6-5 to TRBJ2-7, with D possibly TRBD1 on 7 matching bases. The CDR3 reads CATQGGYEQYF. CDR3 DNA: TGTGCCACCCAGGGGGGATACGAGCAGTACTTC.